This T cell receptor beta chain came from a study of CD8 T cells in Susac syndrome. The ends lost 4 bases at V and 5 bases at J; junction bases unmatched: 14. Germline assignment: CDR1 SEHNR and CDR2 FQNEAQ (reference sequence). CDR3 length: 17 amino acids. Random hexamers were used to reverse transcribe roughly 0.45 to 1 ug of RNA. TCRdb recomputed calls from the immunoSEQ multiplex PCR reads with MiXCR, one row per CDR3 protein. The sample lists about 300,000 distinct CDR3 sequences, under 95% occurring once. This receptor was taken from a human donor with multiple sclerosis. The chain has TRBV7-9 and TRBJ2-5; 9 bases match TRBD1. Sequencing used CD4+ T cells from PBMCs. In DNA, the CDR3 is TGTGCCAGCAGCTCCCGACAGGGGGTAAGGGGGTCGGAGACCCAGTACTTC. Its translation is CASSSRQGVRGSETQYF. Drawing the rest from reference TRBV7-9 and TRBJ2-5, the complete variable domain is DTGVSQNPRHKITKRGQNVTFRCDPISEHNRLYWYRQTLGQGPEFLTYFQNEAQLEKSRLLSDRFSAERPKGSFSTLEIQRTEQGDSAMYLCASSSRQGVRGSETQYFGPGTRLLVL.